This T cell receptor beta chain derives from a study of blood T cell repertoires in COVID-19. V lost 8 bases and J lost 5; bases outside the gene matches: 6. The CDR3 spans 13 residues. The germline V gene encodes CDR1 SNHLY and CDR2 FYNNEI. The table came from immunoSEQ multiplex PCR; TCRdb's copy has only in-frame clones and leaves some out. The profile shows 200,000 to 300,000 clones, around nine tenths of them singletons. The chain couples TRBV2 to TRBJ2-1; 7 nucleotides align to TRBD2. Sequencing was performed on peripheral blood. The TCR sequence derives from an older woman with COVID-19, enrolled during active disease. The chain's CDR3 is CASSTLADNEQFF. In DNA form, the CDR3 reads TGTGCCAGCTCGACTCTAGCGGACAATGAGCAGTTCTTC.